This T cell receptor beta chain was identified in a study of early T cells in non-severe SARS-CoV-2 infection. On the study more broadly: Sequencing was performed on bulk RNA from unsorted whole blood, leaving chains unpaired. Study-level results: Reliance on VDJdb matching favored anti-spike CD8 responses; private and CD4 specificities were missed.

TCRdb called the 5' RACE reads again in MiXCR, with one record for every CDR3 protein. Of about 80,000 distinct CDR3 sequences listed, approximately 5% are singletons. This clonotype was recorded many times. The antigen is unknown. This CDR3 is 13 amino acids long. Germline V gene lookup returns CDR1 SGHAT and CDR2 FQNNGV. Trimming pared 3 bases from V and 1 base from J, leaving 4 bases between. The chain recombines TRBV11-2 with TRBJ1-5; D is ambiguous. The source material was whole blood, sampled at baseline. The receptor was derived from an adult who was a healthcare worker with PCR-confirmed SARS-CoV-2 infection or an uninfected control (not recorded which). Here the CDR3 reads CASSFQSNQPQHF. CDR3 DNA sequence: TGTGCCAGCAGCTTCCAAAGCAATCAGCCCCAGCATTTT.